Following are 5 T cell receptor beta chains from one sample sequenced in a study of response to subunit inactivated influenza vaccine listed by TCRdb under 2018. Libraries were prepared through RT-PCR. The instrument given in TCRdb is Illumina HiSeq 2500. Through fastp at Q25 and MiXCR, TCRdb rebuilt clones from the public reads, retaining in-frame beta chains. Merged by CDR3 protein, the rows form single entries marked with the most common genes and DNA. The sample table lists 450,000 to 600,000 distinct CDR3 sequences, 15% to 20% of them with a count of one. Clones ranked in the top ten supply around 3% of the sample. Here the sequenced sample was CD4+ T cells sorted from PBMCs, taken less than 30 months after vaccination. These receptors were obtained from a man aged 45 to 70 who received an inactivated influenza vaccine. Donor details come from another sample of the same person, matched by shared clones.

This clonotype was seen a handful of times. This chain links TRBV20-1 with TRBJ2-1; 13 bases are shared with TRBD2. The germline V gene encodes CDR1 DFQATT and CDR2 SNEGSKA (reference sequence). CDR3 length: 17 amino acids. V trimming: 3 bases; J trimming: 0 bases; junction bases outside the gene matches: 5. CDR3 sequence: CSASATSGGDSYNEQFF. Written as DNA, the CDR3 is TGCAGTGCTAGCGCTACTAGCGGGGGGGACTCCTACAATGAGCAGTTCTTC.

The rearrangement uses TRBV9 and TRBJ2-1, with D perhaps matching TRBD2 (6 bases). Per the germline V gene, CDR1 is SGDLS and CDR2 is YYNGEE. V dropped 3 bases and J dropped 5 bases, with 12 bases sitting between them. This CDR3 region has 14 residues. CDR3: CASSGREVDNEQFF. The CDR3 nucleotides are TGTGCCAGCAGCGGTAGGGAGGTCGACAATGAGCAGTTCTTC.

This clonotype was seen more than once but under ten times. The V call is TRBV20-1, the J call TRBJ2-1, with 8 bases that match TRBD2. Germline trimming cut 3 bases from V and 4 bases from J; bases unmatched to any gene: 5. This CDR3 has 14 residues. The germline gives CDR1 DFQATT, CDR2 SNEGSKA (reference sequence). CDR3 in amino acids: CSARRSGSYNEQFF. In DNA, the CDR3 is TGCAGTGCTAGGAGAAGCGGGAGTTACAATGAGCAGTTCTTC.

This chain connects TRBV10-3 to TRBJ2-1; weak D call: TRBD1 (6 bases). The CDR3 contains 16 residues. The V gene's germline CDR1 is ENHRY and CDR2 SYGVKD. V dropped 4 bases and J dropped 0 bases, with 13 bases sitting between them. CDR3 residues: CAISVHQGSSYNEQFF. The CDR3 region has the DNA TGTGCCATCAGTGTTCACCAGGGGAGCTCCTACAATGAGCAGTTCTTC.

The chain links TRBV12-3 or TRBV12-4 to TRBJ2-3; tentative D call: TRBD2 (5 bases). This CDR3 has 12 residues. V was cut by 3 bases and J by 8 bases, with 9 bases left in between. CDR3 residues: CASSFWGATQYF. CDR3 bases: TGTGCCAGCAGTTTCTGGGGAGCTACGCAGTATTTT.